Sequencing of this T cell receptor beta chain was carried out in a study of cytomegalovirus exposure and HLA in healthy donors. Study-wide points: The listing of 150 to 200 TCR beta chains classed them as cytomegalovirus-associated. In most subjects, TCR beta sequences reportedly gave accurate predictions of HLA-A and HLA-B alleles.

The primer mix had 60 Vbeta and 13 Jbeta primers. In the authors' methods: A follow-up analysis tallied around 80 million unique TCR beta chains, roughly 9.9 million shared. Libraries were prepared by immunoSEQ multiplex PCR; TCRdb keeps only in-frame clonotypes and omits some of them. The V and J calls and clone size come from that table; D and trimming were worked out from the DNA. Of approximately 170,000 clones listed, roughly 85% were seen once; the top ten hold 1%. The CDR3 is 13 residues long. Germline CDR1 reads LGHNA; CDR2 reads YNFKEQ. V was pared by 7 bases and J by 2 bases, with 11 bases between. Comments on this clone: The antigen is unknown.

The origin of this receptor is a boy between 2 and 15 years old in good health and CMV-seronegative. Material: PBMCs. The chain carries TRBV4-2 and TRBJ1-1; D uncertain. In DNA, the CDR3 is TGTGCCAGCAAAGAACAGCTTAACACTGAAGCTTTCTTT. Translation: CASKEQLNTEAFF.